The clone carrying this T cell receptor (beta chain) has at least ten counts. The antigen remains undetermined. The CDR3 is 12 residues long. Looked up from germline, CDR1 is DFQATT and CDR2 is SNEGSKA (reference sequence). The V and J ends lost 5 bases and 2 bases respectively, with 9 bases between them. It was by quantitative 5'-RACE with molecular barcodes that TCR beta libraries were made. Each CDR3 protein is one row after TCRdb ran MiXCR on the 5' RACE reads. The sample yields more than 300,000 distinct CDR3 sequences, 11% seen once. The sample is drawn from a study of CD8 T cells in ankylosing spondylitis. Study-wide results and limits: Earlier work had already found some motif variants in reactive arthritis synovial fluid and blood. The clones that were linked to disease were reported to be significantly enriched in matched synovial fluid samples from ankylosing spondylitis patients.

This clonotype was obtained from a female donor with ankylosing spondylitis or in good health (not recorded which). Sequenced: blood, either unsorted or a sorted T cell fraction (not recorded which). V is TRBV20-1 and J is TRBJ2-5, with D perhaps TRBD2 (5 bases). The chain's CDR3 is CSAGGEQETQYF. The CDR3 bases are TGCAGTGCTGGAGGAGAGCAAGAGACCCAGTACTTC.